Listed below are T cell receptor beta chains from one sample, sequenced in a study of blood T cells in healthy people across ages. TCRdb reanalysed the 5' RACE reads using MiXCR and keeps one entry per CDR3 protein. The sample lists some 1.5 million distinct CDR3 sequences; under 55% were seen once. Sequencing input: blood. These receptors were collected from a woman between 18 and 29 years old in good health. The CDR3 runs from the conserved cysteine through the conserved F or W. The D gene is left open where the match is weak. For some rows the clone size is stated as once, few or many, or as a class when expanded; others skip it.

>TRBV29-1|13|.|TRBJ2-7|many
CSVETGSSYEQYF
TGCAGCGTAGAAACTGGGAGCTCCTACGAGCAGTACTTC
>TRBV14|14|TRBD2|TRBJ2-3|.
CASSHGGFSDTQYF
TGTGCCAGCAGCCACGGGGGGTTCTCAGATACGCAGTATTTT
>TRBV27|17|.|TRBJ1-6|many
CASSLAAGGLYNSPLHF
TGTGCCAGCAGTTTAGCCGCTGGGGGACTGTATAATTCACCCCTCCACTTT
>TRBV4-3|13|.|TRBJ2-5|.
CASSQHIGETQYF
TGCGCCAGCAGCCAACACATTGGGGAGACCCAGTACTTC
>TRBV7-2|11|.|TRBJ2-1|.
CASSLAKEQFF
TGTGCCAGCAGCTTAGCCAAGGAGCAGTTCTTC
>TRBV6-2/TRBV6-3|14|TRBD2|TRBJ2-7|few
CASRLAGGAYEQYF
TGTGCCAGCAGACTAGCGGGAGGGGCCTACGAGCAGTACTTC
>TRBV18|15|.|TRBJ2-7|.
CASSPNERVSYEQYF
TGTGCCAGCTCACCCAACGAACGGGTTTCCTACGAGCAGTACTTC
>TRBV10-3|16|.|TRBJ1-5|.
CAISEGDPDSNQPRHF
TGTGCCATCAGTGAGGGGGACCCGGATAGCAATCAGCCCCGGCATTTT
>TRBV21-1|16|.|TRBJ1-2|.
CASSGDESPLNYGYTF
TGTGCCAGCAGCGGGGACGAATCACCTTTAAACTATGGCTACACCTTC
>TRBV18|14|.|TRBJ2-7|few
CASSPMTVTYEQYF
TGTGCCAGCTCACCAATGACAGTAACCTACGAGCAGTACTTC
>TRBV7-2|14|.|TRBJ2-4|many
CASSFTDVQNIQYF
TGTGCCAGCAGCTTTACGGACGTCCAAAACATTCAGTACTTC
>TRBV20-1|13|.|TRBJ1-6|.
CSARIRSNSPLHF
TGCAGTGCTAGGATACGGTCGAATTCACCCCTCCACTTT
>TRBV7-9|15|.|TRBJ2-7|.
CASSLVLGPSDEQYF
TGTGCCAGCAGCTTAGTGCTAGGACCGAGCGACGAGCAGTACTTC
>TRBV6-6|14|.|TRBJ2-2|.
CASKAGPNTGELFF
TGTGCCAGCAAGGCGGGGCCAAACACCGGGGAGCTGTTTTTT
>TRBV11-2|16|TRBD2|TRBJ2-7|few
CASSLDLSGRRDEQYF
TGTGCCAGCAGCTTAGATCTCAGCGGGAGGAGGGACGAGCAGTACTTC
>TRBV7-2|12|.|TRBJ2-1|.
CASSRTLDEQFF
TGTGCCAGCAGCAGAACTCTGGATGAGCAGTTCTTC
>TRBV5-1|17|.|TRBJ2-7|.
CASSLGLGLMNANEQYF
TGCGCCAGCAGCTTGGGGTTAGGGCTAATGAACGCCAATGAGCAGTACTTC
>TRBV12-3/TRBV12-4|14|TRBD1|TRBJ2-3|many
CASSFNRGTDTQYF
TGTGCCAGCAGTTTTAACAGGGGGACAGATACGCAGTATTTT
>TRBV7-2|14|.|TRBJ2-5|.
CASSLSPQGETQYF
TGTGCCAGCAGTCTCAGCCCCCAGGGGGAGACCCAGTACTTC
>TRBV12-3/TRBV12-4|16|.|TRBJ2-3|.
CASSPGAGVGTDTQYF
TGTGCCAGCAGTCCGGGAGCGGGCGTTGGCACAGATACGCAGTATTTT
>TRBV7-2|12|.|TRBJ1-1|.
CACSLGIREAFF
TGTGCCTGCAGCTTAGGGATCAGGGAAGCTTTCTTT
>TRBV7-8|15|TRBD2|TRBJ2-1|few
CASSLESGAYNEQFF
TGTGCCAGCAGCTTAGAAAGCGGGGCTTACAATGAGCAGTTCTTC
>TRBV12-3/TRBV12-4|14|.|TRBJ2-5|.
CASSKDSSYNEQYF
TGTGCCAGCAGCAAGGACTCATCCTACAATGAGCAGTACTTC
>TRBV20-1|15|TRBD2|TRBJ2-3|.
CSARGAGVPTDTQYF
TGCAGTGCTAGGGGAGCGGGAGTGCCGACAGATACGCAGTATTTT
>TRBV6-1|16|TRBD1|TRBJ2-1|.
CASKTGTGGSWSEQFF
TGTGCCAGCAAAACCGGGACAGGGGGGAGCTGGTCTGAGCAGTTCTTC
>TRBV11-2|16|TRBD2|TRBJ2-1|.
CASSPRLAGGSNEQFF
TGTGCCAGCAGCCCTCGGCTAGCGGGAGGTAGTAATGAGCAGTTCTTC
>TRBV29-1|14|TRBD2|TRBJ2-1|few
CSGTSGTSYNEQFF
TGCAGCGGGACTAGCGGGACCTCCTACAATGAGCAGTTCTTC
>TRBV7-8|16|TRBD1|TRBJ2-7|.
CASSPRRDRGFYEQYF
TGTGCCAGCAGCCCCCGGAGGGACAGGGGTTTCTACGAGCAGTACTTC
>TRBV6-2/TRBV6-3|14|.|TRBJ1-1|.
CASSDAPKNTEAFF
TGTGCCAGCAGTGATGCACCGAAGAACACTGAAGCTTTCTTT